The 22 T cell receptor beta chains below were found in one sample sequenced in a study of blood T cell repertoires in COVID-19. The method was immunoSEQ multiplex PCR; TCRdb's version includes in-frame clones alone and lacks a portion of them. Counted here are some 200,000 clones, around nine tenths occurring once; the ten biggest clones make up roughly 5.6%. The sequenced material came from peripheral blood. These receptors were obtained from a man in his forties with active or convalescent COVID-19.

This CDR3 is CASTQTEGSNSPLHF. The DNA for the CDR3 is TGTGCCAGTACCCAAACCGAGGGATCGAATTCACCCCTCCACTTT. The J gene is TRBJ1-6, the V gene TRBV19, with D uncertain. This CDR3 contains 15 residues. Trimming removed 7 bases at V and 7 bases at J, with 17 bases between. Germline V gene lookup returns CDR1 LNHDA and CDR2 SQIVND (reference sequence).

This chain links TRBV25-1 with TRBJ2-7; D not certain. The CDR3 consists of 12 residues. CDR1 and CDR2 from the germline V gene are MGHDK and SYGVNS. Deletions cut 5 bases from V and 3 bases from J, with 8 bases between. CDR3 amino acids: CASSSLGYEQYF. CDR3 bases: TGTGCCAGCAGTTCGCTCGGCTACGAGCAGTACTTC.

The chain combines TRBV28 with TRBJ2-7; 8 nucleotides line up with TRBD1. The V segment lost 3 bases and the J segment 5 bases; nucleotides outside the gene matches: 6. Germline CDR1 reads MDHEN; CDR2 reads SYDVKM. The CDR3 extends over 14 amino acids. The CDR3, as DNA: TGTGCCAGCAGTTTTTTAGGACAGGGTGACGAGCAGTACTTC. Residues: CASSFLGQGDEQYF.

The chain links TRBV5-6 to TRBJ1-6; tentative D call: TRBD1 (5 bases). The germline V and J ends were trimmed by 1 base and 5 bases, with 16 bases remaining between them. Germline V gene data show CDR1 as SGHDT and CDR2 as YYEEEE. There are 17 residues in the CDR3. The DNA for the CDR3 is TGTGCCAGCAGCTTGCGTGCGGGGGTTGACCATAATTCACCCCTCCACTTT. As protein: CASSLRAGVDHNSPLHF.

V gene TRBV30 combines with J gene TRBJ2-1, with 9 bases matching TRBD2. Germline V gene sequence: CDR1 GTSNPN, CDR2 SVGIG (reference sequence). The ends lost 2 bases at V and 8 bases at J; junction bases unmatched: 7. This CDR3 is built from 14 residues. CDR3 protein: CAWSWGGGRDEQFF. CDR3 DNA sequence: TGTGCCTGGAGTTGGGGAGGCGGGAGGGATGAGCAGTTCTTC.

The chain joins TRBV19 to TRBJ2-3; TRBD2 agrees at 8 bases. This CDR3 has 15 amino acids. V trimming: 0 bases; J trimming: 4 bases; junction bases outside the gene matches: 3. Germline assignment: CDR1 LNHDA and CDR2 SQIVND (reference sequence). The CDR3 nucleotides read TGTGCCAGTAGTATAGATCGGGAGGGCCCAGATACGCAGTATTTT. Translated: CASSIDREGPDTQYF.

This chain uses TRBV2 with TRBJ2-5; TRBD1 matches 11 bases. With 4 bases clipped from V and 2 bases from J, the junction kept 6 bases outside the gene matches. CDR3 length: 16 amino acids. Germline CDR1 reads SNHLY; CDR2 reads FYNNEI. This CDR3 reads CASSGWTGGRQETQYF. The CDR3 DNA reads as TGTGCCAGCAGTGGCTGGACAGGGGGCAGACAAGAGACCCAGTACTTC.

This chain joins TRBV5-6 and TRBJ2-7; tentatively, D is TRBD1 (6 bases). CDR1 is SGHDT, CDR2 YYEEEE, per germline. Trimming took off 1 base at V and 3 bases at J, with 11 bases between the two ends. The CDR3 has 14 amino acids. The CDR3 DNA reads TGTGCCAGCAGCTTGTTGATGGACAGCTACGAGCAGTACTTC. It translates to CASSLLMDSYEQYF.

This rearrangement joins TRBV11-3 to TRBJ2-7, with 8 nucleotides matching TRBD1. Trimming at V came to 5 bases and at J to 0 bases, leaving 6 bases not matched to a gene. The germline V gene encodes CDR1 SGHNT and CDR2 YENEEA. The CDR3 extends over 15 amino acids. CDR3 sequence: CASSRGGQDSYEQYF. The DNA for the CDR3 is TGTGCCAGCAGCCGAGGGGGACAGGACTCCTACGAGCAGTACTTC.

The gene calls are TRBV5-1 and TRBJ2-1; 9 positions match TRBD1. With 5 bases clipped from V and 4 bases from J, the junction kept 7 bases outside the gene matches. This CDR3 has 15 amino acids. Germline V gene sequence: CDR1 SGHRS, CDR2 YFSETQ. The CDR3 loop is CASRYGTGNYNEQFF. CDR3 bases: TGCGCCAGCAGATACGGGACAGGGAATTACAATGAGCAGTTCTTC.

The sample holds a few counts of this clone. This chain connects TRBV19 to TRBJ1-4; 10 bases are a match to TRBD1. CDR1 and CDR2 (germline): LNHDA, SQIVND (reference sequence). J was trimmed by 8 bases and V by 5 bases; bases with no gene match: 8. The CDR3 covers 15 residues. CDR3 protein: CASSPWTGGGEKLFF. The CDR3 DNA is TGTGCCAGTAGTCCTTGGACAGGGGGTGGCGAAAAACTGTTTTTT.

J is TRBJ2-7 and V is TRBV28, with TRBD1 identical over 9 bases. V shed 5 bases and J 2 bases; nucleotides not matched to a gene: 7. The CDR3 has 15 amino acids. Germline V gives CDR1 MDHEN, CDR2 SYDVKM. The CDR3 DNA follows: TGTGCCAGCAGTCCCCCGGGACAGGGAACCTACGAGCAGTACTTC. Its translation: CASSPPGQGTYEQYF. Drawing the rest from reference TRBV28 and TRBJ2-7, the complete variable domain is DVKVTQSSRYLVKRTGEKVFLECVQDMDHENMFWYRQDPGLGLRLIYFSYDVKMKEKGDIPEGYSVSREKKERFSLILESASTNQTSMYLCASSPPGQGTYEQYFGPGTRLTVT.

The rearrangement uses TRBV19 and TRBJ2-5, with D uncertain. CDR1 and CDR2 from the germline V gene are LNHDA and SQIVND (reference sequence). With 1 base removed from V and 2 bases from J, the gap between germline ends came to 5 bases. CDR3 length: 13 residues. This CDR3 is CASSIAPQETQYF. The DNA of the CDR3 is TGTGCCAGTAGTATAGCCCCTCAAGAGACCCAGTACTTC. Together with reference TRBV19 and TRBJ2-5, the CDR3 gives the full variable domain: DGGITQSPKYLFRKEGQNVTLSCEQNLNHDAMYWYRQDPGQGLRLIYYSQIVNDFQKGDIAEGYSVSREKKESFPLTVTSAQKNPTAFYLCASSIAPQETQYFGPGTRLLVL.

The genes are TRBV5-1 and TRBJ2-3; D may be TRBD1 (6 bases). There are 14 residues in the CDR3. Trimming pared 4 bases from V and 4 bases from J, leaving 13 bases between. In germline, CDR1 is SGHRS, CDR2 YFSETQ. The DNA of the CDR3 is TGCGCCAGCAGCGTAGGACCAGGGGCAGATACGCAGTATTTT. This codes for CASSVGPGADTQYF.

CDR3 nucleotides: TGTGCCACCAGCAGAGCTCAGGTCCTTAGCAATCAGCCCCAGCATTTT. Translated, it gives CATSRAQVLSNQPQHF. The genes are TRBV15 and TRBJ1-5; D is unclear. Germline-derived CDR1 and CDR2 are LNHNV and YYDKDF (reference sequence). The CDR3 has 16 residues. V lost 1 base and J 0 bases, leaving 10 bases between the germline ends. The entire variable domain, with the rest obtained from reference TRBV15 and TRBJ1-5, is as follows: DAMVIQNPRYQVTQFGKPVTLSCSQTLNHNVMYWYQQKSSQAPKLLFHYYDKDFNNEADTPDNFQSRRPNTSFCFLDIRSPGLGDTAMYLCATSRAQVLSNQPQHFGDGTRLSIL.

The chain has TRBV28 and TRBJ1-4; TRBD1 matches 10 bases. V shed 8 bases, J shed 8 bases, and the junction held 5 bases outside the gene matches. The CDR3 is 13 residues long. CDR1 is MDHEN and CDR2 is SYDVKM in the germline V gene. The CDR3 region has the DNA TGTGCCAGCCGAGGGACAGGGGAGGAAAAACTGTTTTTT. Translating it yields CASRGTGEEKLFF.

The rearrangement uses TRBV4-1 and TRBJ2-3; the D gene is possibly TRBD2 (6 bases). CDR3 length: 17 amino acids. Germline V gene data show CDR1 as MGHRA and CDR2 as YSYEKL. V dropped 1 base and J dropped 1 base, with 15 bases sitting between them. Here the CDR3 DNA reads TGCGCCAGCAGCCAAGTAGCTGGGACTCATCGCACAGATACGCAGTATTTT. It yields the protein CASSQVAGTHRTDTQYF.

This sequence joins TRBV30 and TRBJ1-1; 8 nucleotides agree with TRBD1. The CDR3 has 13 amino acids. The J segment lost 1 base and the V segment lost 4 bases, leaving 2 bases of the junction unmatched. Germline V lookup: CDR1 GTSNPN, CDR2 SVGIG (reference sequence). The CDR3 coding sequence is TGTGCCTGGACCGGACAGGGGAACACTGAAGCTTTCTTT. This sequence encodes CAWTGQGNTEAFF. The complete variable domain, with remaining parts taken from reference TRBV30 and TRBJ1-1, reads SQTIHQWPATLVQPVGSPLSLECTVEGTSNPNLYWYRQAAGRGLQLLFYSVGIGQISSEVPQNLSASRPQDRQFILSSKKLLLSDSGFYLCAWTGQGNTEAFFGQGTRLTVV.

The chain uses TRBV20-1 and TRBJ1-2, with 7 nucleotides matching TRBD1. The CDR3 contains 15 residues. Germline CDR1 and CDR2: DFQATT and SNEGSKA (reference sequence). The J segment lost 4 bases and the V segment lost 3 bases, leaving 11 bases of the junction unmatched. CDR3 sequence (DNA): TGCAGTGCTAGTCACAGGGGAGATCTGGCCTATGGCTACACCTTC. Translated: CSASHRGDLAYGYTF.

This clone was observed a single time. The chain is built from TRBV12-3 or TRBV12-4 and TRBJ1-1, with a possible D match to TRBD1 (5 bases). This CDR3 contains 12 residues. V was clipped by 10 bases and J by 6 bases, with 15 bases between them. The DNA of the CDR3 is TGTGCCATATCCTGGGGGGGTTCTGAAGCTTTCTTT. Its translation is CAISWGGSEAFF.

J is TRBJ2-4 and V is TRBV3-1 (or the pseudogene TRBV3-2); the D is unclear. With 1 base removed from V and 3 bases from J, the gap between germline ends came to 10 bases. The length of the CDR3 is 15 residues. Germline CDR1 reads LGHDT; CDR2 reads YNNKEL (reference sequence). The CDR3, as DNA: TGTGCCAGCAGCCAAGGACTGAGTGGCAAAAACATTCAGTACTTC. Its protein is CASSQGLSGKNIQYF.

The V and J genes are TRBV5-1 and TRBJ2-1; tentatively, D is TRBD2 (6 bases). Trimming removed 8 bases at V and 0 bases at J, with 15 bases between. This CDR3 is built from 15 residues. Germline-derived CDR1 and CDR2 are SGHRS and YFSETQ. The chain's CDR3 is CASRDRGSSYNEQFF. CDR3 in DNA: TGCGCCAGTAGGGACCGGGGGAGCTCCTACAATGAGCAGTTCTTC.